A selection of T cell receptor beta chains follows, all from one sample in a study of T-cell reconstitution after alpha-beta-depleted transplantation in children. A single record per CDR3 protein comes from TCRdb applying MiXCR to the PCR reads. The table shows fewer than 550,000 distinct CDR3 sequences, with 11% occurring only once. This sample comprised PBMCs from the stem cell graft donor, obtained from the stem cell graft. The receptor source for this set is a human donor who donated a stem cell graft to a child with acute myeloid leukemia. The conserved cysteine and the conserved F or W are not part of the CDR3 here. The order of the fields is V gene, J gene, CDR3 length, CDR3 protein.

TRBV7-9	TRBJ1-4	14	ASSLEADPQNEKLF
TRBV2	TRBJ2-5	14	ASSDRVAGGGETQY
TRBV9	TRBJ1-6	13	ASSPAGTGTSPLH
TRBV6-5	TRBJ2-5	14	ASSFGQHKPQETQY
TRBV29-1	TRBJ2-1	12	SVDSSGMYNEQF
TRBV29-1	TRBJ2-1	11	SVEGVNGGEQF
TRBV2	TRBJ1-4	13	ASSPAGEVFEKLF
TRBV6-5	TRBJ1-2	15	ASSYWGRGARWGGYT
TRBV30	TRBJ2-7	10	AWSVRAYEQY
TRBV7-2	TRBJ2-1	14	ASSSAGTSGYNEQF
TRBV19	TRBJ1-1	13	ASSILEGARTEAF
TRBV20-1	TRBJ2-5	11	SASKGPPETQY
TRBV6-7	TRBJ1-5	9	ASIIFQPQH
TRBV6-2/TRBV6-3	TRBJ2-1	10	ASTGLNHEQF
TRBV5-8	TRBJ2-1	14	ASTQGSGRFYNEQF
TRBV9	TRBJ1-2	12	ASSVGVRLGGYT
TRBV7-9	TRBJ1-3	13	ASSLGQNSGNTIY
TRBV30	TRBJ1-1	11	AWSVRSQLEAF
TRBV27	TRBJ2-3	12	ASSFRGQTDTQY
TRBV29-1	TRBJ1-4	11	SARDSEHEKLF
TRBV27	TRBJ1-1	12	ASNQGQGSAEAF
TRBV7-3	TRBJ2-7	13	ASSPVVAGVYEQY
TRBV9	TRBJ1-1	12	ASSGQVLNTEAF
TRBV5-5	TRBJ2-5	14	ASSLELAGGLETQY
TRBV10-2	TRBJ1-5	11	ASRQTGVGPQH
TRBV20-1	TRBJ2-1	12	SAMGRGSYNEQF
TRBV9	TRBJ2-1	14	ASSAEPLAGGYEQF
TRBV12-3/TRBV12-4	TRBJ2-1	10	ASSQPYNEQF
TRBV12-3/TRBV12-4	TRBJ2-3	14	ASSLVSGGAGDTQY
TRBV29-1	TRBJ2-5	13	SVGLARRPQETQY
TRBV30	TRBJ1-2	12	AWSVRRGGGGYT
TRBV10-3	TRBJ1-2	14	AISENPGQGANGYT
TRBV7-2	TRBJ2-2	12	ASSFITISGELF
TRBV9	TRBJ1-4	13	ASSVDEGSNEKLF
TRBV2	TRBJ1-2	13	ASSERLGGDYGYT
TRBV20-1	TRBJ2-7	12	SVKAELASGEQY
TRBV3-1	TRBJ1-6	14	ASSQDQGHKNSPLH
TRBV11-2	TRBJ1-6	16	ASSLRPGTGGQISPLH
TRBV6-1	TRBJ2-4	12	ASSTTGSQNIQY
TRBV10-2	TRBJ1-5	13	ATQVEGAGGQPQH
TRBV5-4	TRBJ2-4	13	ASSPGAGIGNIQY